This T cell receptor (beta chain) was identified during a study of blood T cell repertoires in COVID-19. For the study at large: There were acute and convalescent COVID-19 samples, and they came from the United States, Italy and Spain. Sample material is recorded as cDNA or gDNA derived from T cells, B-cell-depleted T cells, or PBMCs.

After removal of 4 bases from V and 1 base from J, the junction contained 14 bases not matched to a gene. Germline V CDR1 and CDR2: SGHRS, YFSETQ. The CDR3 consists of 17 residues. Authors' processing steps: Reference gene primer amplification gave nucleated cell count estimates. Produced via immunoSEQ multiplex PCR; TCRdb's table is partial and in-frame only. The DNA gave D and trimming, while V, J and clone size come from that table. The profile shows hundreds of thousands of clones, around 90% of them singletons. The chain recombines TRBV5-1 with TRBJ2-7; TRBD1 matches 7 bases. What was sequenced was peripheral blood. The clonotype originates from a man between 18 and 35 years old with active or convalescent COVID-19. The CDR3 sequence is CASSLSKRTGHSYEQYF. CDR3 bases: TGCGCCAGCAGCCTAAGCAAACGGACAGGACATTCCTACGAGCAGTACTTC.